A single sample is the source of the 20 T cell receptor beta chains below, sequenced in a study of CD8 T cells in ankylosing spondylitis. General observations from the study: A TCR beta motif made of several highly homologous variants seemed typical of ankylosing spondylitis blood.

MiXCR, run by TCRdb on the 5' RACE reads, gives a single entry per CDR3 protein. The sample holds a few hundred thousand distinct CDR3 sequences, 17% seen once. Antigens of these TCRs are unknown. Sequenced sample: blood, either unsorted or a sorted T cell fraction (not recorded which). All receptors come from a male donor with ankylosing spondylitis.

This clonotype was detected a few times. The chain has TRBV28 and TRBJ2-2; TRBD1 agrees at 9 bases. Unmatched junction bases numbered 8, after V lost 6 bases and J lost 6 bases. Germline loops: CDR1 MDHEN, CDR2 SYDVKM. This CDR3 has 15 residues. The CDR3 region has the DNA TGTGCCAGCAGACTTTCCGGGACAGGGTCCGGGGAGCTGTTTTTT. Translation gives CASRLSGTGSGELFF. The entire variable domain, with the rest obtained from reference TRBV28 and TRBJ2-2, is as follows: DVKVTQSSRYLVKRTGEKVFLECVQDMDHENMFWYRQDPGLGLRLIYFSYDVKMKEKGDIPEGYSVSREKKERFSLILESASTNQTSMYLCASRLSGTGSGELFFGEGSRLTVL.

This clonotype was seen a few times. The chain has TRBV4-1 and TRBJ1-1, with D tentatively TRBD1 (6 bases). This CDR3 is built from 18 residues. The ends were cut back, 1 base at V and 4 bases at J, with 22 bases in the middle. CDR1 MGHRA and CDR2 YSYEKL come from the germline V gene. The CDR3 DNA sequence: TGCGCCAGCAGCCAAGGATTTTACGGGGGCTCAACGAGCACTGAAGCTTTCTTT. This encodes CASSQGFYGGSTSTEAFF.

CDR3 residues: CATSRGSGGGNQPQHF. The CDR3, as DNA: TGTGCCACCAGCAGAGGGTCAGGGGGTGGAAATCAGCCCCAGCATTTT. V usage is TRBV15 and J usage is TRBJ1-5; TRBD1 agrees at 7 bases. Trimming at V came to 1 base and at J to 4 bases, leaving 7 bases not matched to a gene. Germline CDR1 and CDR2: LNHNV and YYDKDF (reference sequence). This CDR3 has 16 amino acids. The variable domain in full, with the rest retrieved from reference TRBV15 and TRBJ1-5, is DAMVIQNPRYQVTQFGKPVTLSCSQTLNHNVMYWYQQKSSQAPKLLFHYYDKDFNNEADTPDNFQSRRPNTSFCFLDIRSPGLGDTAMYLCATSRGSGGGNQPQHFGDGTRLSIL.

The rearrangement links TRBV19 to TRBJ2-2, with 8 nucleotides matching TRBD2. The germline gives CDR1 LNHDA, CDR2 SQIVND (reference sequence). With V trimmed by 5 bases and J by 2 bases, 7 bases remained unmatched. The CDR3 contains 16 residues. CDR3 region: CASSPDSGGNTGELFF. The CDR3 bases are TGTGCCAGTAGTCCCGACAGCGGGGGCAACACCGGGGAGCTGTTTTTT.

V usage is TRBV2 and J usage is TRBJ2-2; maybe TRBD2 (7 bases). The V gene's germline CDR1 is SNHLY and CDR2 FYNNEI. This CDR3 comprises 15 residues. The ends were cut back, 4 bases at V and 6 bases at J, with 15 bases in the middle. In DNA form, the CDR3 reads TGTGCCAGCAGTGGGCGGGGGCGCAAGGCCGGGGAGCTGTTTTTT. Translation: CASSGRGRKAGELFF.

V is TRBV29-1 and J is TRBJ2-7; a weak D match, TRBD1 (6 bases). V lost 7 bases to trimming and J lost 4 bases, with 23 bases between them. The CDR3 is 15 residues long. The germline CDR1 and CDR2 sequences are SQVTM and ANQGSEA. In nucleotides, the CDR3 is TGCAGCGCTAACACCGGGCCCCCAGGGGCGTACGAGCAGTACTTC. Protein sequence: CSANTGPPGAYEQYF.

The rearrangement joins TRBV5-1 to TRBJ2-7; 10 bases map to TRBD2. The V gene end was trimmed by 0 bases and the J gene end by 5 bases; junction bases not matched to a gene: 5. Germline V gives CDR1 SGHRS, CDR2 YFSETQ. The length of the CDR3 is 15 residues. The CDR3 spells CASSLGTSGVDEQYF. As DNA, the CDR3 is TGCGCCAGCAGCTTGGGTACTAGCGGGGTTGACGAGCAGTACTTC.

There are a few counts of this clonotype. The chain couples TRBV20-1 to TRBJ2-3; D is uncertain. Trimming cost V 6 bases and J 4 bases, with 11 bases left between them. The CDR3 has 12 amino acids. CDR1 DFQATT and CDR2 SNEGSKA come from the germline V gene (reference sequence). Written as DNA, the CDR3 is TGCAGTGCCGCCGGGCTTTCAGATACGCAGTATTTT. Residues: CSAAGLSDTQYF.

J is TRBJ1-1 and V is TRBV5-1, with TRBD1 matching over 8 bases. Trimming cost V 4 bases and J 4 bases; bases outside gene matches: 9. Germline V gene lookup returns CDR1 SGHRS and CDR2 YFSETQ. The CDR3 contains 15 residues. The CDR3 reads CASSRGTGVGTEAFF. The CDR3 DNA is TGCGCCAGCAGCAGGGGGACAGGAGTGGGCACTGAAGCTTTCTTT.

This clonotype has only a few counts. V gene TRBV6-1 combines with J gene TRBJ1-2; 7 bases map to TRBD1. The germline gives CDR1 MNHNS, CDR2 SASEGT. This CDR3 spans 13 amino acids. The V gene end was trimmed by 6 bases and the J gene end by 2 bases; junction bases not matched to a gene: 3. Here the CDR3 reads CASRLTGNYGYTF. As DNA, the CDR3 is TGTGCCAGCAGGCTGACAGGGAACTATGGCTACACCTTC.

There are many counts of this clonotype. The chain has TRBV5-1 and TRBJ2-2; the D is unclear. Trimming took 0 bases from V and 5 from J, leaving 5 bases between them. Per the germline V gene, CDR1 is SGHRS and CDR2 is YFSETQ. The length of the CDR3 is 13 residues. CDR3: CASSLDRTGELFF. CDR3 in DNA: TGCGCCAGCAGCTTGGACAGAACCGGGGAGCTGTTTTTT.

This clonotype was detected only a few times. The DNA of the CDR3 is TGTGCCAGCAGCTTAACGCACCCAGGCACCGGGGAGCTGTTTTTT. As protein: CASSLTHPGTGELFF. The chain has TRBV11-2 and TRBJ2-2; D ambiguous. Per germline, CDR1 SGHAT and CDR2 FQNNGV. The CDR3 sequence is 15 residues long. With 2 bases removed from V and 4 bases from J, the gap between germline ends came to 11 bases.

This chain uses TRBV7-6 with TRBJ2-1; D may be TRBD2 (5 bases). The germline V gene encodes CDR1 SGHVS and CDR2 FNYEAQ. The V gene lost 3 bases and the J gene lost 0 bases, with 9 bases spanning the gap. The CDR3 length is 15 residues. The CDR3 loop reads CASSLQSGSYNEQFF. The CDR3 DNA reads TGTGCCAGCAGCTTGCAAAGCGGCTCCTACAATGAGCAGTTCTTC. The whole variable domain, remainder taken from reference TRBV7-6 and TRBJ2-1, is GAGVSQSPRYKVTKRGQDVALRCDPISGHVSLYWYRQALGQGPEFLTYFNYEAQQDKSGLPNDRFSAERPEGSISTLTIQRTEQRDSAMYRCASSLQSGSYNEQFFGPGTRLTVL.

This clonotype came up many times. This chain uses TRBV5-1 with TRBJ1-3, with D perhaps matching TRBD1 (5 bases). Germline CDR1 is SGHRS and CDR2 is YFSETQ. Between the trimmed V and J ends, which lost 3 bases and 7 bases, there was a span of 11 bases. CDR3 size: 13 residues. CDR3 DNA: TGCGCCAGCAGCTGGGACCTCGCGAACACCATATATTTT. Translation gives CASSWDLANTIYF. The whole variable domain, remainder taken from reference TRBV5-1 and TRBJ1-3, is KAGVTQTPRYLIKTRGQQVTLSCSPISGHRSVSWYQQTPGQGLQFLFEYFSETQRNKGNFPGRFSGRQFSNSRSEMNVSTLELGDSALYLCASSWDLANTIYFGEGSWLTVV.

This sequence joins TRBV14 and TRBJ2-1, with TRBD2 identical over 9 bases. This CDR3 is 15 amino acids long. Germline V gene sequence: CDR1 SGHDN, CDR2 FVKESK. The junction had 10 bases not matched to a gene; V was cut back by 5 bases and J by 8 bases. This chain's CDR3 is CASSDRVVAGDEQFF. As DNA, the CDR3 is TGTGCCAGCAGCGATAGGGTGGTAGCGGGAGATGAGCAGTTCTTC.

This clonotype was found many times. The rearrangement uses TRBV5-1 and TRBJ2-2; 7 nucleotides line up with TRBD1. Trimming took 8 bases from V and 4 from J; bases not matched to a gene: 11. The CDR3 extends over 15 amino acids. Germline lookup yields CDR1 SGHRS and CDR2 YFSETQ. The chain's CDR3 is CASRDSVVSTGELFF. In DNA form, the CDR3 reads TGCGCCAGTCGGGACAGCGTCGTAAGCACCGGGGAGCTGTTTTTT.

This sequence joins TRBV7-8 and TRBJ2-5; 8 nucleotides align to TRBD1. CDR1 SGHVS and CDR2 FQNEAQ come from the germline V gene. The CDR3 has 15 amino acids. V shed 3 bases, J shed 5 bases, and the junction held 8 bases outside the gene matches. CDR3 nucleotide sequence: TGTGCCAGCAGCTTGGGGACAGGAGGGGTTGAGACCCAGTACTTC. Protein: CASSLGTGGVETQYF.

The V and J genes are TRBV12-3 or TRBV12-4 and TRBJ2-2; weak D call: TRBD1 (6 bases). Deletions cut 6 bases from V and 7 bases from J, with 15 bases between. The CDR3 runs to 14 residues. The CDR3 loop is CASSIQGASGELFF. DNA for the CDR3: TGTGCCAGCAGCATACAGGGTGCTAGCGGGGAGCTGTTTTTT.

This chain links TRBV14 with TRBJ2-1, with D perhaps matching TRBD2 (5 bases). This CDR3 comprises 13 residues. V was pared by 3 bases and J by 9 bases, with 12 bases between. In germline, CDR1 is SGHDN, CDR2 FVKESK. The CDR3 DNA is TGTGCCAGCAGCCACAGTAACGGGATTGAGCAGTTCTTC. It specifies CASSHSNGIEQFF.

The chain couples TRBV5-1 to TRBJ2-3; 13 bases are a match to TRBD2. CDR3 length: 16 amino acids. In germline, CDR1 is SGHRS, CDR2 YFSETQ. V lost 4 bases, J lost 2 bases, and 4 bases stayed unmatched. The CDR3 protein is CASSKGLAGLTDTQYF. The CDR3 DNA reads TGCGCCAGCAGCAAGGGACTAGCGGGACTCACAGATACGCAGTATTTT.